The source of this T cell receptor beta chain is a study of blood T cells in healthy people across ages. This clonotype was picked up one time. Its antigen is still unknown. Combining a sample-barcoded 5' primer with a J-beta primer mix, a second PCR ran for about 6 to 12 cycles. Researchers report that each sample yielded at least 3 million CDR3-containing paired-end reads. MiXCR, run by TCRdb on the 5' RACE reads, gives a single entry per CDR3 protein. The sample records about 1.8 million distinct CDR3 sequences, about 50% being singletons. This CDR3 contains 15 residues. The germline V gene encodes CDR1 SGHVS and CDR2 FQNEAQ. Trimming left V 5 bases short and J 6 bases short, with 17 bases between. The study's findings and limits: Possibly confounding the expanded clonotype changes was the fact that donor CMV status was unknown.

This clonotype originated in a woman between 35 and 50 years old in good health. The chain links TRBV7-8 to TRBJ2-1; possible D gene TRBD2, 5 bases. Sequencing was performed on blood. CDR3 DNA: TGTGCCAGCAGCCCCCATGGGCCAGCGGCCAATGAGCAGTTCTTC. Protein: CASSPHGPAANEQFF.